This TCR beta chain was found in a study of blood T cell repertoires in COVID-19. Study as a whole: COVID-19 samples, acute and convalescent, were from the United States, Italy and Spain.

Data came from immunoSEQ multiplex PCR; TCRdb stores just in-frame clones and leaves some out. Of 200,000 to 250,000 clones listed, 82% are singletons. The V and J ends lost 6 bases and 1 base respectively, with 12 bases between them. Germline CDR1 MDHEN, CDR2 SYDVKM. The CDR3 is 14 amino acids. The chain employs TRBV28 and TRBJ1-2, with D maybe TRBD1 (5 bases). This TCR was recovered from a woman aged 55-69 years who had recovered from COVID-19. Sequencing was performed on PBMCs or T cells enriched from blood (not recorded which). As DNA, the CDR3 is TGTGCCAGCAGCCCCCCCAGGGTTAACTATGGCTACACCTTC. Amino acids: CASSPPRVNYGYTF.